This T cell receptor (beta chain) was identified during a study of blood T cell repertoires in COVID-19. This CDR3 comprises 15 residues. Trimming shortened V by 2 bases and J by 0 bases, and 10 bases separated the two germline ends. CDR1 and CDR2 (germline): MNHEY, SMNVEV (reference sequence). Sequenced by immunoSEQ multiplex PCR; TCRdb stores in-frame clones only, minus some. Of 140,000 to 150,000 clones in the sample, around 84% were seen once. The V call is TRBV27, the J call TRBJ1-2; D may be TRBD1 (5 bases). This TCR derives from a human donor in a cohort sampled during active COVID-19. Sequencing was done on a sample of peripheral blood. CDR3 nucleotides: TGTGCCAGCAGTTTAAGCACAGGTCCTAACTATGGCTACACCTTC. It translates to CASSLSTGPNYGYTF.